This T cell receptor beta chain emerged from a study of monozygotic twins with inflammatory bowel disease. General study points: The sharing of clonotypes with others was lower in IBD patients than in healthy twins, especially with disease activity.

This CDR3 has 15 amino acids. From germline, CDR1 is SGHNT and CDR2 YYREEE (reference sequence). On this clonotype: What it recognizes is unknown.

After re-calling the 5' RACE reads, TCRdb lists one entry per CDR3 protein, DNA absent. The table for this sample gives approximately 140,000 distinct CDR3 sequences. Donors each gave around 2.3 ml of blood. RNA in its total form was extracted from whole blood, and T cells were not sorted. The source material was blood. This sequence joins TRBV5-4 and TRBJ2-3; TCRdb's D call, TRBD1, is unchecked because there is no DNA. The source of this sequence is a human donor with ulcerative colitis or Crohn's disease, or a healthy co-twin of an affected twin (not recorded which). The CDR3 reads CASSSGGGLTDTQYF.